The clone carrying this T cell receptor (beta chain) was seen a few times. Its specificity is not known. CDR1 is SQVTM and CDR2 is ANQGSEA in the germline V gene. This CDR3 region has 13 residues. J was trimmed by 0 bases and V by 7 bases; bases with no gene match: 4. Molecular barcoding with unique molecular identifiers was used for the TCRbeta library. TCRdb re-called the PCR reads through MiXCR, storing one row per CDR3 protein. There are about 980,000 distinct CDR3 sequences in the sample; 25% to 30% occur only once, and 28% lies in the top ten. The data were taken from a study of T-cell reconstitution after alpha-beta-depleted transplantation in children. Whole-study results and caveats: A year post-transplant, T-cell counts and diversity derived mostly from newly produced T cells. Alpha-beta T cells present about two months after transplant were reported to originate from several hundred expanded graft clones.

The chain employs TRBV29-1 and TRBJ1-1; the match to TRBD1 covers 8 bases. This specimen consisted of PBMCs, mostly from graft donor cells, obtained 360 days after TCRalphabeta/CD19-depleted stem cell transplant. This receptor was taken from a boy younger than two who had a stem cell transplant for SCID, so the T cells may come from the graft donor. This CDR3 is CSDRGQVNTEAFF. CDR3 DNA: TGCAGCGACCGGGGACAGGTGAACACTGAAGCTTTCTTT.